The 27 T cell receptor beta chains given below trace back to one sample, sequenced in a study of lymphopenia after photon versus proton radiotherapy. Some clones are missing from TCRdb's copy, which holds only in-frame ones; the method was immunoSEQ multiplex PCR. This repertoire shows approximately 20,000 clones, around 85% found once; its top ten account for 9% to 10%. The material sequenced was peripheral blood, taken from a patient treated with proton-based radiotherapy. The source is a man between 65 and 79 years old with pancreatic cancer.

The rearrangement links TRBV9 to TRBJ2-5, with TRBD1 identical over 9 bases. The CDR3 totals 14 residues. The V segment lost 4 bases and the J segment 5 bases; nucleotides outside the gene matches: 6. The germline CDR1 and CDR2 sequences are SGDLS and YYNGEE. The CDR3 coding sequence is TGTGCCAGCAGCATTGGACAGGGGCGGGAGACCCAGTACTTC. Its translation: CASSIGQGRETQYF.

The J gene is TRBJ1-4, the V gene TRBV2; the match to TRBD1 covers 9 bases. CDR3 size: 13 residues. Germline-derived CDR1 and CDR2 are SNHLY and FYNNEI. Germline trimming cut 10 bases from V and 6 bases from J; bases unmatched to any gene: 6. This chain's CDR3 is CAKNRDRDEKLFF. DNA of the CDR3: TGTGCCAAGAACCGGGACAGGGATGAAAAACTGTTTTTT.

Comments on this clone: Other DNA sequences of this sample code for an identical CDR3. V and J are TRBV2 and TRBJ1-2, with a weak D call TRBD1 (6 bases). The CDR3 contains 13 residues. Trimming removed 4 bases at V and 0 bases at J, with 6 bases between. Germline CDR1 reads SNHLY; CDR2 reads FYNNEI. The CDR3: CASSGQANYGYTF. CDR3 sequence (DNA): TGTGCCAGCAGTGGACAGGCTAACTATGGCTACACCTTC.

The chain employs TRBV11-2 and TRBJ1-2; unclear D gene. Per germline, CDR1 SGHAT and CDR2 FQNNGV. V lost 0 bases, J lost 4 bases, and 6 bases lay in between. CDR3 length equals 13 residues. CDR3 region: CASSLDDGYGYTF. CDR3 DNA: TGTGCCAGCAGCTTAGATGACGGCTATGGCTACACCTTC.

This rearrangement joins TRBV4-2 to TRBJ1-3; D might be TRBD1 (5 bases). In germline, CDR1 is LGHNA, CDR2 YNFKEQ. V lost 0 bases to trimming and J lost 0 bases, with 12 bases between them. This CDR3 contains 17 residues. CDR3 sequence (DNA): TGTGCCAGCAGCCAAGAAGGGAGACAGAACTCTGGAAACACCATATATTTT. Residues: CASSQEGRQNSGNTIYF.

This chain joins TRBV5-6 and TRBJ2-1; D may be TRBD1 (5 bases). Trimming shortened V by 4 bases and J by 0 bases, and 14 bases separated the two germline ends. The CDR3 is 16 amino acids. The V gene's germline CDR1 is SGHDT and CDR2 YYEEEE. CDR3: CASSLRGLSSYNEQFF. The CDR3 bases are TGTGCCAGCAGCCTAAGGGGTCTGAGCTCCTACAATGAGCAGTTCTTC.

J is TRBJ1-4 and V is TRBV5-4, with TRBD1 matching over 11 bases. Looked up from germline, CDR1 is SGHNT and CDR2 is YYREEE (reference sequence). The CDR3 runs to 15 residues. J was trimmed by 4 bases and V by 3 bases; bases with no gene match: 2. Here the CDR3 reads CASSSGQGDNEKLFF. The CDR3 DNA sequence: TGTGCCAGCAGCTCGGGACAGGGGGATAATGAAAAACTGTTTTTT.

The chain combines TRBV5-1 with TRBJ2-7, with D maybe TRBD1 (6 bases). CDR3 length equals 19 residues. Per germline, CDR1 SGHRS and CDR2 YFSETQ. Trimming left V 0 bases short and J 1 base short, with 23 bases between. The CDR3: CASSLEFYKVQGSSYEQYF. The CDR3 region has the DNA TGCGCCAGCAGCTTGGAGTTTTACAAAGTGCAGGGGTCATCCTACGAGCAGTACTTC.

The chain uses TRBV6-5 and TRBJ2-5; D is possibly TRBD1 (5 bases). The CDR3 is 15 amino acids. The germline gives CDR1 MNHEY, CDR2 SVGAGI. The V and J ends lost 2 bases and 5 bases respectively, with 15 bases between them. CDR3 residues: CASSYQPGRMETQYF. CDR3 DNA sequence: TGTGCCAGCAGTTACCAACCAGGGCGGATGGAGACCCAGTACTTC.

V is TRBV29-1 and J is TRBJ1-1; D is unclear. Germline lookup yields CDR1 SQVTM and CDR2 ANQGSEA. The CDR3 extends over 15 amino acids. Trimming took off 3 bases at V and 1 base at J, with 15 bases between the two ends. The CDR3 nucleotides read TGCAGCGTTGAGGGGTCAGGCCTAGGGAACACTGAAGCTTTCTTT. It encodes CSVEGSGLGNTEAFF.

CDR3 nucleotide sequence: TGCAGCGTTCTTACAGGGGGAGGATCGAACACTGAAGCTTTCTTT. Translated: CSVLTGGGSNTEAFF. The chain is built from TRBV29-1 and TRBJ1-1, with 8 bases that match TRBD1. With V trimmed by 5 bases and J by 1 base, 9 bases remained unmatched. The V gene's germline CDR1 is SQVTM and CDR2 ANQGSEA. The CDR3 extends over 15 amino acids.

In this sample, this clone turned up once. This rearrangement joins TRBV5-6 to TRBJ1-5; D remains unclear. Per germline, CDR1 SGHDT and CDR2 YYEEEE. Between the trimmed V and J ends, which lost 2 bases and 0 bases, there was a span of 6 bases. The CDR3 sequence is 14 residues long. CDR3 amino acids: CASSFFNSNQPQHF. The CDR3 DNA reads TGTGCCAGCAGCTTCTTCAATAGCAATCAGCCCCAGCATTTT.

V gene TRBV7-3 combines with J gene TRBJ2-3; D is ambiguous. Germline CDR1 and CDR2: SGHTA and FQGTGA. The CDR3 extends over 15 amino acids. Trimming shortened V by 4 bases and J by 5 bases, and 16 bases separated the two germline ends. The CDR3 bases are TGTGCCAGCAGCTCCGGCCCGGGCCCGGGAGATACGCAGTATTTT. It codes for CASSSGPGPGDTQYF.

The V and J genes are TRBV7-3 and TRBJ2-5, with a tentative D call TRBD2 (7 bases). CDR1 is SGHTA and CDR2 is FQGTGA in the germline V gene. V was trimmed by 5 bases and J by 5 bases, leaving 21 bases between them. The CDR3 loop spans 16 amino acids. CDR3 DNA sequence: TGTGCCAGCAGCCCGGCGGGGGCAGGGGTGAAGGAGACCCAGTACTTC. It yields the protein CASSPAGAGVKETQYF.

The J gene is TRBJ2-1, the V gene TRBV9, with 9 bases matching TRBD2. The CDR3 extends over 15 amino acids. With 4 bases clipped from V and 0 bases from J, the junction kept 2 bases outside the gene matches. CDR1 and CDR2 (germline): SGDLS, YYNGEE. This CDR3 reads CASSLSGSSYNEQFF. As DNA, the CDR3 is TGTGCCAGCAGCCTTAGCGGGAGCTCCTACAATGAGCAGTTCTTC.

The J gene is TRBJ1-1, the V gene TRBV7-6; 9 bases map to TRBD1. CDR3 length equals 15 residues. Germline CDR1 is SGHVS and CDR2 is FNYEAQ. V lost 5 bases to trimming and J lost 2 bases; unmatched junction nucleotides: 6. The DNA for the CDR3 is TGTGCCAGCAGCCGGACGACAGGGGGAAACACTGAAGCTTTCTTT. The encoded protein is CASSRTTGGNTEAFF.

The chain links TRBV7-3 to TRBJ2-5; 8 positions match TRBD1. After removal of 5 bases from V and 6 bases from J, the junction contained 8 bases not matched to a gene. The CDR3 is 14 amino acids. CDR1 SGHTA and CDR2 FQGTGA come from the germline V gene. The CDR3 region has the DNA TGTGCCAGCAGCCACGGACAGGGATTAAAGACCCAGTACTTC. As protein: CASSHGQGLKTQYF.

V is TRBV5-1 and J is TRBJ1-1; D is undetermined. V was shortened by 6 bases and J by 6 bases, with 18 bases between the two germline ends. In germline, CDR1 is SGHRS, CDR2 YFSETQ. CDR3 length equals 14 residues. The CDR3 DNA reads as TGCGCCAGCACCCACGGAGGATCACAGCCTGAAGCTTTCTTT. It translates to CASTHGGSQPEAFF.

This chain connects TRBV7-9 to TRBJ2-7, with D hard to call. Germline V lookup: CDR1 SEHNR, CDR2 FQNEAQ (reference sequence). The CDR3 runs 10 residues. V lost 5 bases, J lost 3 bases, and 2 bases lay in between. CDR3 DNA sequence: TGTGCCAGCAGCAACTACGAGCAGTACTTC. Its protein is CASSNYEQYF. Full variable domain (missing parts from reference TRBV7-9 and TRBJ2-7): DTGVSQNPRHKITKRGQNVTFRCDPISEHNRLYWYRQTLGQGPEFLTYFQNEAQLEKSRLLSDRFSAERPKGSFSTLEIQRTEQGDSAMYLCASSNYEQYFGPGTRLTVT.

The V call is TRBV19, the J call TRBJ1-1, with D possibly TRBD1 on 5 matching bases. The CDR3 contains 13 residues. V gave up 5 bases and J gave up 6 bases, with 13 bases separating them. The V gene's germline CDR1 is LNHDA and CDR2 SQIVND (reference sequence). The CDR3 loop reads CASSSGISSEAFF. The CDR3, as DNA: TGTGCCAGTAGTTCAGGGATTTCTTCTGAAGCTTTCTTT.

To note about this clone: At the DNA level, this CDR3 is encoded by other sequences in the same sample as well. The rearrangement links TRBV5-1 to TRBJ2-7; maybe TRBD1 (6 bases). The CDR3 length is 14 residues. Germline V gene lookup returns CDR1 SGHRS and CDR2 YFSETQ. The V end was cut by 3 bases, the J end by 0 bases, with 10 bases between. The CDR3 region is CASSSQGGSYEQYF. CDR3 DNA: TGCGCCAGCAGCTCACAGGGTGGCTCCTACGAGCAGTACTTC.

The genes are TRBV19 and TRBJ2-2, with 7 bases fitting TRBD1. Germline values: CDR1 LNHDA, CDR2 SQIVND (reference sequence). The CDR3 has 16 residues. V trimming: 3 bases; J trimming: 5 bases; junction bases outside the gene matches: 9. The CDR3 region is CASSIVGGRGTGELFF. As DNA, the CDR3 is TGTGCCAGTAGTATTGTTGGGGGCAGGGGGACCGGGGAGCTGTTTTTT.

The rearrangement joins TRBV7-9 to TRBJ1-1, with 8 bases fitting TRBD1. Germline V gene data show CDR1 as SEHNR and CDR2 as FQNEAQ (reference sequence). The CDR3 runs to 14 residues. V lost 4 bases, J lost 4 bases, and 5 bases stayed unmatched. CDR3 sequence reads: CASSSQGAGTEAFF. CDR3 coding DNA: TGTGCCAGCAGCTCCCAGGGGGCTGGCACTGAAGCTTTCTTT.

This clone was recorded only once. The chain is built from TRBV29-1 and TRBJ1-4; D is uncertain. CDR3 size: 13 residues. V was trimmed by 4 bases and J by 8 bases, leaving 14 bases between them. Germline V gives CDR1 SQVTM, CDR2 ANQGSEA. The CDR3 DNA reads TGCAGCGTTGTCCCGGGGTCGGGCGAAAAACTGTTTTTT. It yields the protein CSVVPGSGEKLFF.

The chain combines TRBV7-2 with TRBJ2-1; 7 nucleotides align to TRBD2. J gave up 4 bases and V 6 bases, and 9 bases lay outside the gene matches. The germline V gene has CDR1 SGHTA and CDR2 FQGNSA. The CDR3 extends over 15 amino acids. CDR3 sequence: CASSWKQRGYNEQFF. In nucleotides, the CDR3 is TGTGCCAGCAGTTGGAAGCAGCGGGGATACAATGAGCAGTTCTTC.

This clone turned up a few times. CDR3 in amino acids: CASSLLWDRPISYGYTF. The CDR3 bases are TGTGCCAGCAGCTTACTCTGGGACAGGCCGATCTCCTATGGCTACACCTTC. V is TRBV5-5 and J is TRBJ1-2; 8 bases are shared with TRBD1. V lost 2 bases to trimming and J lost 4 bases; unmatched junction nucleotides: 13. The germline CDR1 and CDR2 sequences are SGHKS and YYEKEE (reference sequence). CDR3 length: 17 amino acids.

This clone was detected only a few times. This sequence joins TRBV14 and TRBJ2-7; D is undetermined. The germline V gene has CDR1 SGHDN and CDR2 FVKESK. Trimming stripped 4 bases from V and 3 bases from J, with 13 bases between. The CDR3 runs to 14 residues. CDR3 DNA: TGTGCCAGCAGCCGGGATAGGGTGCGCTACGAGCAGTACTTC. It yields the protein CASSRDRVRYEQYF.